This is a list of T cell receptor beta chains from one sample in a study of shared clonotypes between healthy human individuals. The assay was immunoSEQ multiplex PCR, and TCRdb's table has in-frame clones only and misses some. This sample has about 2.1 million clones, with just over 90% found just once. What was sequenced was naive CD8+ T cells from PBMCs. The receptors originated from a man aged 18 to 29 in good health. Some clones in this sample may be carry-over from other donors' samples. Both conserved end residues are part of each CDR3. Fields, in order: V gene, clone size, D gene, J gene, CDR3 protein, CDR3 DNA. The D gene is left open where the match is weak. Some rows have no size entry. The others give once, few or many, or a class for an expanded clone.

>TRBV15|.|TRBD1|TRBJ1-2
CATSSETGRLYGYTF
TGTGCCACCAGCAGCGAGACAGGGAGATTGTATGGCTACACCTTC
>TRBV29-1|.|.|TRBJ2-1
CSVLQGYNEQFF
TGCAGCGTACTACAGGGTTACAATGAGCAGTTCTTC
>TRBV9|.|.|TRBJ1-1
CASSDRDGGTEAFF
TGTGCCAGCAGCGACCGGGACGGAGGCACTGAAGCTTTCTTT
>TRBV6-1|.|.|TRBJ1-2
CASSEISQGHGYTF
TGTGCCAGCAGTGAAATTTCACAGGGCCATGGCTACACCTTC
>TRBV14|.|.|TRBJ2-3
CASSLTSTSTDTQYF
TGTGCCAGCAGCCTGACTAGTACAAGCACAGATACGCAGTATTTT
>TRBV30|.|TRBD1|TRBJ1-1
CAWSADRGTEAFF
TGTGCCTGGAGCGCAGACAGGGGGACTGAAGCTTTCTTT
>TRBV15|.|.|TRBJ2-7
CATSPEVRLLSSYEQYF
TGTGCCACCAGCCCAGAGGTCCGACTGCTTAGCTCCTACGAGCAGTACTTC
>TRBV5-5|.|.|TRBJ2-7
CASSLWGYEQYF
TGTGCCAGCAGCCTCTGGGGGTACGAGCAGTACTTC
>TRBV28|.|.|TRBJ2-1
CASSPTGSYNEQFF
TGTGCCAGCAGTCCTACAGGCTCCTACAATGAGCAGTTCTTC
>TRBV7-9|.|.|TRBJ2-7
CASSLSHRAEQYF
TGTGCCAGCAGCTTATCCCACAGGGCCGAGCAGTACTTC
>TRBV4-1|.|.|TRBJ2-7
CASSQEAAQSSYEQYF
TGCGCCAGCAGCCAAGAGGCCGCTCAAAGCTCCTACGAGCAGTACTTC
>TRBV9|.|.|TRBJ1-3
CASSHDREISGNTIYF
TGTGCCAGCAGCCACGACCGAGAAATTTCTGGAAACACCATATATTTT
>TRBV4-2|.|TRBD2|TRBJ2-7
CASSQIGLTSGSHEQYF
TGTGCCAGCAGCCAAATAGGTTTGACTAGCGGGAGCCACGAGCAGTACTTC
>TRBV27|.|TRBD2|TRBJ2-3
CASSLSGLGGDTQYF
TGTGCCAGCAGTTTATCGGGACTAGGAGGAGATACGCAGTATTTT
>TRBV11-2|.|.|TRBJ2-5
CASSSPQSGVETQYF
TGTGCCAGCAGCTCCCCGCAGTCAGGGGTTGAGACCCAGTACTTC
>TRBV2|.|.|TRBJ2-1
CASSDPRGLFGNEQFF
TGTGCCAGCAGTGACCCTCGAGGGCTCTTCGGGAATGAGCAGTTCTTC
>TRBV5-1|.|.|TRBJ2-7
CASSPPPGQKRGYEQYF
TGCGCCAGCAGCCCACCCCCGGGGCAAAAAAGAGGGTACGAGCAGTACTTC
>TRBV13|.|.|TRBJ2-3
CASSLAGDTDTQYF
TGTGCCAGCAGCTTAGCGGGGGACACAGATACGCAGTATTTT
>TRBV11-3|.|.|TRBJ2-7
CASSSTRGKDEQYF
TGTGCCAGCAGTAGCACAAGGGGGAAGGACGAGCAGTACTTC
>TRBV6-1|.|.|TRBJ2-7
CASSEVVAKTPYEQYF
TGTGCCAGCAGTGAAGTTGTGGCCAAAACTCCCTACGAGCAGTACTTC
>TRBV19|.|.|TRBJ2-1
CASSMGSMYNEQFF
TGTGCCAGTAGTATGGGTAGCATGTACAATGAGCAGTTCTTC
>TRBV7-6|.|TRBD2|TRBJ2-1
CASSLGRTSGNLNEQFF
TGTGCCAGCAGTCTTGGGAGGACTAGCGGGAATTTGAATGAGCAGTTCTTC
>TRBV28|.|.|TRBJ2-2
CASSLGGDAGELFF
TGTGCCAGCAGTTTGGGGGGCGACGCCGGGGAGCTGTTTTTT
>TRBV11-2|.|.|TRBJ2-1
CASSLYRDNEQFF
TGTGCCAGCAGCTTATACAGGGATAATGAGCAGTTCTTC
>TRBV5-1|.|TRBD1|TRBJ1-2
CASSLTTGEDYGYTF
TGCGCCAGCAGCTTGACAACAGGGGAGGACTATGGCTACACCTTC
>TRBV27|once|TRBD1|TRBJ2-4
CASSMDRGVAKNIQYF
TGTGCCAGCAGTATGGACAGGGGGGTAGCCAAAAACATTCAGTACTTC
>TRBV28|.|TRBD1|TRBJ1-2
CASSPGTANYGYTF
TGTGCCAGCAGCCCCGGGACAGCCAACTATGGCTACACCTTC
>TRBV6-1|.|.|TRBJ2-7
CASARRGQEQYF
TGTGCCAGCGCGAGACGGGGGCAAGAGCAGTACTTC
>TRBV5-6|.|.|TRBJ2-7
CASSLGWTVFYEQYF
TGTGCCAGCAGCTTGGGGTGGACAGTGTTCTACGAGCAGTACTTC
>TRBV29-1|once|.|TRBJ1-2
CSVEAETNYGYTF
TGCAGCGTTGAGGCGGAAACTAACTATGGCTACACCTTC
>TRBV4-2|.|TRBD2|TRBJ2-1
CASSQGWTSGRGNEQFF
TGTGCCAGCAGCCAAGGGTGGACTAGCGGGAGGGGCAATGAGCAGTTCTTC
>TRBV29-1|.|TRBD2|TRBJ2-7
CSVGGGATGQYEQYF
TGCAGCGTTGGGGGAGGGGCAACAGGACAATACGAGCAGTACTTC
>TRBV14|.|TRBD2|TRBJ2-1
CASSQGREARYNEQFF
TGTGCCAGCAGCCAAGGGCGGGAGGCACGGTACAATGAGCAGTTCTTC